The 5 T cell receptor beta chains given below trace back to one sample, sequenced in a study of blood T cell repertoires in COVID-19. Only in-frame clones appear in the TCRdb table, and some are missing; sequencing was by immunoSEQ multiplex PCR. Here the sample spans approximately 180,000 clones, roughly 77% being singletons. Sequenced input: PBMCs or T cells enriched from blood (not recorded which). These receptors were collected from a woman aged 50 to 60 with acute COVID-19.

The chain recombines TRBV6-5 with TRBJ2-5, with D possibly matching TRBD1 (5 bases). Trimming shortened V by 5 bases and J by 1 base, and 8 bases separated the two germline ends. CDR3 size: 13 residues. From germline, CDR1 is MNHEY and CDR2 SVGAGI. The DNA for the CDR3 is TGTGCCAGCAGTAGGACACTCCAAGAGACCCAGTACTTC. Protein: CASSRTLQETQYF.

The chain is built from TRBV28 and TRBJ2-1, with unresolved D. CDR1 and CDR2 from the germline V gene are MDHEN and SYDVKM. V lost 3 bases, J lost 9 bases, and 12 bases lay in between. This CDR3 region has 13 residues. The CDR3 DNA sequence: TGTGCCAGCAGTTTCGGTCCCCTCCCTGAGCAGTTCTTC. Protein: CASSFGPLPEQFF.

For this clone: The same CDR3 arises from other DNA sequences in this sample as well. The chain carries TRBV5-1 and TRBJ1-2, with TRBD1 matching over 8 bases. Germline V gene lookup returns CDR1 SGHRS and CDR2 YFSETQ. The CDR3 totals 15 residues. The V gene end was trimmed by 0 bases and the J gene end by 2 bases; junction bases not matched to a gene: 3. The CDR3 nucleotides read TGCGCCAGCAGCTTGGGCGCAGGGGGCAACTATGGCTACACCTTC. It codes for CASSLGAGGNYGYTF. The variable domain in full, with the rest retrieved from reference TRBV5-1 and TRBJ1-2, is KAGVTQTPRYLIKTRGQQVTLSCSPISGHRSVSWYQQTPGQGLQFLFEYFSETQRNKGNFPGRFSGRQFSNSRSEMNVSTLELGDSALYLCASSLGAGGNYGYTFGSGTRLTVV.

This clone was seen more than once but under ten times. The rearrangement links TRBV5-6 to TRBJ2-7; TRBD1 agrees at 7 bases. After removal of 4 bases from V and 3 bases from J, the junction contained 4 bases not matched to a gene. The CDR3 extends over 13 amino acids. Germline V gives CDR1 SGHDT, CDR2 YYEEEE. CDR3 loop: CASSLGTDYEQYV. The DNA of the CDR3 is TGTGCCAGCAGCCTCGGGACAGACTACGAGCAGTACGTC.

This clone was seen a handful of times. The chain employs TRBV10-1 and TRBJ1-1; TRBD1 might be the D (6 bases). The CDR3 sequence is 18 residues long. The germline V gene encodes CDR1 WNHNN and CDR2 SYGVQD (reference sequence). Trimming took off 2 bases at V and 1 base at J, with 20 bases between the two ends. CDR3 coding DNA: TGCGCCAGCAGTGAGACGATACTAACAGGGAATTGGAACACTGAAGCTTTCTTT. Its protein product is CASSETILTGNWNTEAFF.